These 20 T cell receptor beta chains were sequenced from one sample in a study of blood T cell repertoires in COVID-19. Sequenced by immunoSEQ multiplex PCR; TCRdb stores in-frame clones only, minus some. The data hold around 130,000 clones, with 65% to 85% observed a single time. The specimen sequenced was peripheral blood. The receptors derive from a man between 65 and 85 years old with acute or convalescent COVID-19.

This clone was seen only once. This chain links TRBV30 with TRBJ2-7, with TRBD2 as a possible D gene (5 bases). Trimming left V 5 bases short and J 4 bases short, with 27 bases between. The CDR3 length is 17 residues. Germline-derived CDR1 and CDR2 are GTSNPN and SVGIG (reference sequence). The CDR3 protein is CAWGNAPFWLAPYEQYF. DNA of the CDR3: TGTGCCTGGGGAAACGCCCCGTTTTGGCTAGCCCCTTACGAGCAGTACTTC.

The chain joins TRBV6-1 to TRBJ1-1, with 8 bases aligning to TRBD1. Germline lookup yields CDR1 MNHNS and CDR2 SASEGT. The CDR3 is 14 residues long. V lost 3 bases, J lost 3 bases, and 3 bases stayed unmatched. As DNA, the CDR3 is TGTGCCAGCAGTGAGGGACAGGCCCACACTGAAGCTTTCTTT. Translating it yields CASSEGQAHTEAFF.

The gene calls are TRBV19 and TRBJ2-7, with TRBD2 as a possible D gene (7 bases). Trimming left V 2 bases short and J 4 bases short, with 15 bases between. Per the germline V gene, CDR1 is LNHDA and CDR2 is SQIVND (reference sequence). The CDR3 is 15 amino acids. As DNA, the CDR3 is TGTGCCAGTAGTATATCGGGGGGCGGTGAGTACGAGCAGTACTTC. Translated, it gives CASSISGGGEYEQYF.

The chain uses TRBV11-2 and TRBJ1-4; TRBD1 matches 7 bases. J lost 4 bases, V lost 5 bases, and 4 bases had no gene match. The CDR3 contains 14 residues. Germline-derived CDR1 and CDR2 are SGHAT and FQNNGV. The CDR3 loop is CASSLGDSNEKLFF. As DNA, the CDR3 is TGTGCCAGCAGCCTAGGGGACAGTAATGAAAAACTGTTTTTT.

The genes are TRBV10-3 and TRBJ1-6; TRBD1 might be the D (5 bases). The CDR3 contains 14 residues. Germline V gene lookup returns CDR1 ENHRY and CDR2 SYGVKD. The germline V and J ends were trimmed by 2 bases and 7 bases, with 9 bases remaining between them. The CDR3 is CAISEGARNSPLHF. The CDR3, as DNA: TGTGCCATCAGTGAGGGGGCCCGGAATTCACCCCTCCACTTT.

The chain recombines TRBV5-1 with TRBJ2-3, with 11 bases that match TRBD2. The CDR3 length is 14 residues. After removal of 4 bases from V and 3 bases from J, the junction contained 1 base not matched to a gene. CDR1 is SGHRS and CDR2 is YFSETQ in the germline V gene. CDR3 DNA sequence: TGCGCCAGCAGCCCTAGCGGGGGGACAGATACGCAGTATTTT. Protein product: CASSPSGGTDTQYF.

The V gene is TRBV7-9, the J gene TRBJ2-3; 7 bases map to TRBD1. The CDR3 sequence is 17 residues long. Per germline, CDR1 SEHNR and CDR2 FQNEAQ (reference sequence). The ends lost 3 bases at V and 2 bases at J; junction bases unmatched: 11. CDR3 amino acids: CASSFGPGQQNTDTQYF. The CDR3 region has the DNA TGTGCCAGCAGCTTTGGACCGGGACAGCAAAACACAGATACGCAGTATTTT.

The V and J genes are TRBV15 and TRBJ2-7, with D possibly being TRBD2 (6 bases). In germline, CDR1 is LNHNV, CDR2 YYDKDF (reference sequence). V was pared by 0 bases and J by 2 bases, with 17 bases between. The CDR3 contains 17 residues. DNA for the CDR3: TGTGCCACCAGCAGAGAGGATCCAGGGCGGGGTACCTACGAGCAGTACTTC. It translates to CATSREDPGRGTYEQYF.

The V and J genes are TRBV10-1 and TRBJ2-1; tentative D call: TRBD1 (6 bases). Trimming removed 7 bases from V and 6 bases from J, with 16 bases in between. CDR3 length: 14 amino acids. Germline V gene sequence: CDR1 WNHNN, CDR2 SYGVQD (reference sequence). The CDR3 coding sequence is TGCGCCAGCAAGCCTCCGACAGGTCTCAATGAGCAGTTCTTC. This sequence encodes CASKPPTGLNEQFF.

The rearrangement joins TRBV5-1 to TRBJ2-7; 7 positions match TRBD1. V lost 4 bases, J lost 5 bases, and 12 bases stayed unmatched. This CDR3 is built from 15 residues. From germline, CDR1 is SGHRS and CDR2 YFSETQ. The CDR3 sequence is CASSTLSGGSHEQYF. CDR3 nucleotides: TGCGCCAGCAGCACCCTCTCAGGGGGTTCCCACGAGCAGTACTTC. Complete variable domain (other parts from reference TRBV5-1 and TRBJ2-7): KAGVTQTPRYLIKTRGQQVTLSCSPISGHRSVSWYQQTPGQGLQFLFEYFSETQRNKGNFPGRFSGRQFSNSRSEMNVSTLELGDSALYLCASSTLSGGSHEQYFGPGTRLTVT.

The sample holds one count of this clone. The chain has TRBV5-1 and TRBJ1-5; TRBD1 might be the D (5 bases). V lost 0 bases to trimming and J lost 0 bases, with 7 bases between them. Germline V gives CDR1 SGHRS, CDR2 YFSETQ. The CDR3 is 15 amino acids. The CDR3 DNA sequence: TGCGCCAGCAGCTTGGAAGGGGATAGCAATCAGCCCCAGCATTTT. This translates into CASSLEGDSNQPQHF.

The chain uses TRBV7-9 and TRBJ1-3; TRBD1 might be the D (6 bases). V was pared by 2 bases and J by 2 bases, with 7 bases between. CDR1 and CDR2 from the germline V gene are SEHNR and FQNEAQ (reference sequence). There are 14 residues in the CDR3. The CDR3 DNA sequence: TGTGCCAGCAGCTTAACAGGGACTGGAAACACCATATATTTT. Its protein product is CASSLTGTGNTIYF.

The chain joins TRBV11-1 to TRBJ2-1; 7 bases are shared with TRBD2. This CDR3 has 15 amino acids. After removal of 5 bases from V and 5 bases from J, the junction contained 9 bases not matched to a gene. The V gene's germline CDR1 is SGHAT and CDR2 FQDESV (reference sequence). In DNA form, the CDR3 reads TGTGCCAGCAGCCGGGGAGGGGTCCCGAACAATGAGCAGTTCTTC. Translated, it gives CASSRGGVPNNEQFF.

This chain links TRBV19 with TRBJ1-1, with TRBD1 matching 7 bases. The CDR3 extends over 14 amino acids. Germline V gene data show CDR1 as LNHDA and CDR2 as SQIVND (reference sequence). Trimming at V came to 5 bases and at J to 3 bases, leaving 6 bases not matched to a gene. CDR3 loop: CASSVRGWDTEAFF. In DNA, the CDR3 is TGTGCCAGTAGTGTCAGGGGGTGGGACACTGAAGCTTTCTTT.

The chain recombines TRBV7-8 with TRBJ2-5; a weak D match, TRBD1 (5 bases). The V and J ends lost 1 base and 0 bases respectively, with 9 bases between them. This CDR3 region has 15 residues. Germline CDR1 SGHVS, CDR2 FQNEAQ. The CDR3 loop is CASSLGQIDQETQYF. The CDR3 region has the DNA TGTGCCAGCAGCTTAGGACAGATAGACCAAGAGACCCAGTACTTC.

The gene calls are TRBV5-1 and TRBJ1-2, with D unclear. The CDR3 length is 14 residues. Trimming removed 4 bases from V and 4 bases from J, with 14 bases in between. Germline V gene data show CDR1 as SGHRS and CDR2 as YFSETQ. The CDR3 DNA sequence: TGCGCCAGCAGCATTGAGGGTGCTGTCTATGGCTACACCTTC. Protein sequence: CASSIEGAVYGYTF.

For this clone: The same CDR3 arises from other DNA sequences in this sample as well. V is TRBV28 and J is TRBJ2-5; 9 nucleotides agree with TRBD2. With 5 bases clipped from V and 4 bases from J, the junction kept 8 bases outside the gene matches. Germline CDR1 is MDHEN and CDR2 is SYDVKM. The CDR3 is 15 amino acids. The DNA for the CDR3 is TGTGCCAGCAGTCGCGGGGGGGGGCTGGGAGAGACCCAGTACTTC. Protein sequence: CASSRGGGLGETQYF.

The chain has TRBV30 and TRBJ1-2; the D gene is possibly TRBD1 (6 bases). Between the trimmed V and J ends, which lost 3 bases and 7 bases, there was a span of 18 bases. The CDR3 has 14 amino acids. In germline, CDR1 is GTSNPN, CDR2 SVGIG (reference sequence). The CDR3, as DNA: TGTGCCTGGAGGCCGGCGGACAGATGGAGTGGCTACACCTTC. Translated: CAWRPADRWSGYTF.

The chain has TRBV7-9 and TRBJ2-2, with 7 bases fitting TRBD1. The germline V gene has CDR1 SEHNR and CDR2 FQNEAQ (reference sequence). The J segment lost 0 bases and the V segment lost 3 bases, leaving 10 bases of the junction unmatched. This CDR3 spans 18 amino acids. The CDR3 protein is CASSFQTGSFANTGELFF. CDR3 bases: TGTGCCAGCAGCTTTCAGACAGGGTCTTTCGCGAACACCGGGGAGCTGTTTTTT.

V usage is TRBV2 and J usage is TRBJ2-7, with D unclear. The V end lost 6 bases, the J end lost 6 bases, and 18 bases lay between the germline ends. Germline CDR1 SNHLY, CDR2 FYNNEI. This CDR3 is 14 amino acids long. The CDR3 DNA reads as TGTGCCAGCAGACCGGGTTCCGATTCCGGCGAGCAGTACTTC. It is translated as CASRPGSDSGEQYF.